This T cell receptor beta chain was sequenced during a study of cytomegalovirus exposure and HLA in healthy donors. Only one count was recorded for this clone. The assay was immunoSEQ multiplex PCR, and TCRdb's table has in-frame clones only and misses some. The table records tens of thousands of clones, about 93% of them present only once. Deletions cut 7 bases from V and 5 bases from J, with 12 bases between. Germline V gives CDR1 SQVTM, CDR2 ANQGSEA. The CDR3 is 12 amino acids. This clonotype originated in a man between 18 and 35 years old in good health and CMV-seronegative. V gene TRBV29-1 combines with J gene TRBJ2-1, with a possible D match to TRBD2 (5 bases). Sequencing was carried out using PBMCs. The CDR3 spells CSATRTHNEQFF. The CDR3 DNA is TGCAGCGCCACTAGAACTCACAATGAGCAGTTCTTC.